The source of this T cell receptor (beta chain) is a study of CXCR3-negative and CXCR3-positive naive CD8 T cells. About the study: The study obtained around 140 million TRB reads, about 1.5 +/- 0.3 million per library.

CDR1 and CDR2 from the germline V gene are SQVTM and ANQGSEA. The CDR3 totals 12 residues. Every individual CD8+ T cell subset underwent sorting in triplicate at 270,000 or so cells apiece. CD45RO-CCR7+CD27+CD95- defined naive CD8+ T cells. The study made its TRB cDNA libraries by 5' RACE, adding UMI labels. TCRdb reprocessed the 5' RACE reads and keeps a single row for each CDR3 protein, giving no DNA. This table holds over 100,000 distinct CDR3 sequences. The receptor was derived from a human donor in good health. Some clones in this sample may be carry-over from other donors' samples. The material sequenced was naive CXCR3- CD8+ T cells from blood. The subset is: CD45RO-CCR7+CD27+CD95- naive CD8+ T cells lacking CXCR3 (TNR3-). The rearrangement uses TRBV29-1 and TRBJ2-3; TCRdb calls TRBD1, which cannot be checked without DNA. The CDR3 region is CSVLTGTDTQYF.